This T cell receptor (beta chain) was identified in a study of blood T cells in healthy people across ages. Overall study findings and caveats: In the absence of known donor CMV status, changes in expanded clonotypes were possibly confounded.

Turning to this clonotype: Its specificity is unknown.

Individuals who donated were healthy Caucasians from Russia aged roughly 6 to 100. CDR3 size: 15 residues. The J segment lost 9 bases and the V segment lost 6 bases, leaving 10 bases of the junction unmatched. Per the germline V gene, CDR1 is ENHRY and CDR2 is SYGVKD. Then a second PCR, running roughly 7 to 11 cycles, was carried out with a sample-barcoded 5' primer and a J-beta primer mix. TCRdb ran MiXCR on the 5' RACE reads and lists one entry per CDR3 protein. The data show approximately 880,000 distinct CDR3 sequences, with approximately 49% seen just once and 13% held by the top ten. The sequencing sample was made of blood. The sequence was obtained from a man aged 30-40 years in good health. The V call is TRBV10-3, the J call TRBJ2-1, with 11 bases that match TRBD2. In DNA, the CDR3 is TGTGCCATCAGCGAAATAGCGGGGGGGCCTAGTGAGCAGTTCTTC. This gives the protein CAISEIAGGPSEQFF.